The 30 T cell receptor beta chains listed next were all sequenced from one sample in a study of tumor and adjacent non-tumor tissue in lung cancer. TCRbeta libraries were built with three rounds of nested PCR, modified from ARM-PCR. Via MiXCR, TCRdb re-called the multiplex PCR reads, giving one row per CDR3 protein. The sample carries roughly 93,000 distinct CDR3 sequences, around 64% recorded once. This sample's RNA came from whole unsorted tissue. The specimen was lung tumor tissue. Source of these receptors: a man aged 55 to 70 with non-small cell lung cancer.

Regarding this clonotype: A junction end diverges from the germline sequence, so it may reflect a read error. The V gene is TRBV12-3 or TRBV12-4, the J gene TRBJ2-1; 8 positions agree with TRBD2. The CDR3 has 13 amino acids. CDR3 amino acids: CASSRAGGNEQFF. DNA for the CDR3: TGTGCCAGCAGCCGCGCGGGGGGCAATGAGCAGTTCTTT.

A few counts support this clonotype. V usage is TRBV19 and J usage is TRBJ2-5; 7 bases align to TRBD2. The length of the CDR3 is 13 residues. V trimming: 6 bases; J trimming: 5 bases; junction bases outside the gene matches: 6. Looked up from germline, CDR1 is LNHDA and CDR2 is SQIVND (reference sequence). CDR3 DNA: TGTGCCAGTAGATCCCCCGGGGGGGAGACCCAGTACTTC. It yields the protein CASRSPGGETQYF.

The chain is built from TRBV7-9 and TRBJ1-2; D is possibly TRBD1 (6 bases). V was trimmed by 5 bases and J by 3 bases, leaving 13 bases between them. Germline-derived CDR1 and CDR2 are SEHNR and FQNEAQ (reference sequence). The length of the CDR3 is 14 residues. CDR3 in amino acids: CASSTRQVDYGYTF. The CDR3 DNA reads TGTGCCAGCAGCACTAGACAGGTCGACTATGGCTACACCTTC.

Worth noting for this clonotype: This clone may be a read error of a much larger clone one base away. The rearrangement uses TRBV24-1 and TRBJ2-7, with TRBD1 as a possible D gene (6 bases). The V and J ends lost 6 bases and 4 bases respectively, with 24 bases between them. The CDR3 runs 17 residues. Germline CDR1 and CDR2: KGHDR and SFDVKD. CDR3 nucleotides: TGTGCCACCAGTCTCATCGAGGACAGTGGATTCCTATACGAGCAGTACTTC. Protein sequence: CATSLIEDSGFLYEQYF.

Points on this clonotype: This may be a read error: a much more frequent sequence differs by one nucleotide. No conserved phenylalanine or tryptophan ends this CDR3, so it is likely a read error. V usage is TRBV5-4 and J usage is TRBJ2-5; D perhaps matches TRBD1 (5 bases). The CDR3 runs 14 residues. Trimming removed 0 bases from V and 5 bases from J, with 11 bases in between. The germline gives CDR1 SGHNT, CDR2 YYREEE (reference sequence). Here the CDR3 reads CASSLEAGSETQYS. CDR3 DNA: TGTGCCAGCAGCTTGGAGGCAGGGTCGGAGACCCAGTACTCC.

The chain has TRBV6-2 or TRBV6-3 and TRBJ1-5; D unclear. V was trimmed by 7 bases and J by 8 bases, leaving 18 bases between them. The length of the CDR3 is 14 residues. Germline CDR1 is MNHEY and CDR2 is SVGEGT. The chain's CDR3 is CASNLDMGIKPQHF. Here the CDR3 DNA reads TGTGCCAGCAACTTAGACATGGGAATTAAGCCCCAGCATTTT.

This clonotype was seen just once. The CDR3 end shows no conserved phenylalanine or tryptophan, and so a read error is likely. The V call is TRBV6-1, the J call TRBJ2-4, with D unresolved. Germline loops: CDR1 MNHNS, CDR2 SASEGT. This CDR3 contains 13 residues. The CDR3 here is CASTRVAKNVQYS. The CDR3 DNA is TGTGCCAGCACCCGGGTAGCCAAAAACGTTCAGTACTCC.

Comments on this clonotype: The CDR3 carries no conserved terminal phenylalanine or tryptophan, so it likely arises from a read error. This chain uses TRBV6-1 with TRBJ2-1, with 8 bases fitting TRBD2. This CDR3 has 15 amino acids. Germline assignment: CDR1 MNHNS and CDR2 SASEGT. In nucleotides, the CDR3 is TGTACCAGCAGTGAGGCAGCGGGGGCCTACATTGAGCAGTTCCTC. It codes for CTSSEAAGAYIEQFL.

The genes are TRBV10-3 and TRBJ2-1; tentative D call: TRBD1 (5 bases). Germline V lookup: CDR1 ENHRY, CDR2 SYGVKD. Trimming shortened V by 3 bases and J by 10 bases, and 16 bases separated the two germline ends. The CDR3 contains 14 residues. The CDR3 reads CAISDPKGEGEQFF. CDR3 nucleotide sequence: TGTGCCATCAGTGATCCCAAAGGGGAAGGGGAGCAGTTCTTC.

The table lists this clonotype with a count of one. The final CDR3 position lacks the conserved phenylalanine or tryptophan, pointing to a likely read error. No DNA is shown, since the ends of the CDR3 on it are uncertain; the CDR3 is the one TCRdb lists. This sequence joins TRBV11-1 and TRBJ2-1; the table's D gene call, TRBD2, was not cross checked with the DNA. Germline V lookup: CDR1 SGHAT, CDR2 FQDESV (reference sequence). 16 amino acids form the CDR3, both terminal residues included. The chain's CDR3 is CASSLRPTSGGYERFL.

The chain is built from TRBV11-3 and TRBJ2-7, with a possible D match to TRBD1 (6 bases). The CDR3 has 15 amino acids. Germline lookup yields CDR1 SGHNT and CDR2 YENEEA. The CDR3 DNA is TGTACAAGCAGCCCCCGGTACAGGGCCGCCTACGAGCAGTACTTC. This encodes CTSSPRYRAAYEQYF.

In the case of this clonotype: The junction shows a germline mismatch at one end, possibly a read error. The chain links TRBV12-3 or TRBV12-4 to TRBJ2-6; D perhaps matches TRBD1 (5 bases). The CDR3 runs to 18 residues. The CDR3 region has the DNA TGTGCCAGCAGTTCTATCCTAGGGCCACTCTCTGGGGCCAACGTCCCGACCTTC. Translated, it gives CASSSILGPLSGANVPTF.

This clonotype came up once. This chain uses TRBV29-1 with TRBJ2-1; D is ambiguous. Germline V CDR1 and CDR2: SQVTM, ANQGSEA. V gave up 2 bases and J gave up 4 bases, with 15 bases separating them. The CDR3 runs to 15 residues. The CDR3 loop is CSVESKHSSYNEQFF. CDR3 in DNA: TGCAGCGTTGAAAGTAAACATAGCTCGTACAATGAGCAGTTCTTC.

J is TRBJ2-7 and V is TRBV21-1; TRBD1 is taken as the D call from the table, unchecked against the DNA. TRBV21-1 is described as a pseudogene. CDR3 size: 16 residues. CDR3 nucleotides: TGTGACAGCTGTCCCCCCGGGATATGGGTCTCCTACGAGCAGTACTTC. Amino acids: CDSCPPGIWVSYEQYF.

A few counts support this clonotype. The CDR3 carries no conserved terminal phenylalanine or tryptophan, so it likely arises from a read error. The rearrangement links TRBV4-1 to TRBJ1-2; 8 bases align to TRBD1. Unmatched junction bases numbered 12, after V lost 0 bases and J lost 6 bases. Germline V gene data show CDR1 as MGHRA and CDR2 as YSYEKL. CDR3 length: 17 residues. This chain's CDR3 is CASSQEPLRTGLNGYTS. The CDR3 DNA reads TGCGCCAGCAGCCAAGAACCCCTCAGGACAGGGCTTAATGGCTACACCTCC.

As regards this clonotype: Without the conserved terminal phenylalanine or tryptophan, this CDR3 likely stems from a read error. This chain joins TRBV6-5 and TRBJ1-6; D is uncertain. The CDR3 is made up of 14 amino acids. CDR1 MNHEY and CDR2 SVGAGI come from the germline V gene. The CDR3 reads CAGSYQEYISPLHS. The CDR3 nucleotides read TGTGCCGGCAGTTACCAGGAGTATATTTCACCCCTCCACTCT.

Comment on this clonotype: One end of the junction fails to match germline, which may point to a read error. The chain combines TRBV6-2 or TRBV6-3 with TRBJ2-1; perhaps TRBD1 as D (6 bases). There are 14 residues in the CDR3. Germline assignment: CDR1 MNHEY and CDR2 SVGEGT. The CDR3 spells CTSSPKDSYNEQFF. Written as DNA, the CDR3 is TGTACCAGCAGCCCCAAGGACAGTTACAATGAGCAGTTCTTC.

Worth noting for this clonotype: Germline and junction disagree at one end, which may indicate a read error. For the CDR3, the DNA is TGTGCCAGCAGCAAACCTAGCCACTCAGGGCAGTTTTTC. As protein: CASSKPSHSGQFF. V is TRBV11-3 and J is TRBJ2-1; D tentatively reads TRBD1 or TRBD2 (5 bases each). CDR1 is SGHNT and CDR2 is YENEEA in the germline V gene. This CDR3 is 13 amino acids long.

This clonotype occurred many times. V gene TRBV20-1 combines with J gene TRBJ2-1, with 9 bases aligning to TRBD1. The germline CDR1 and CDR2 sequences are DFQATT and SNEGSKA (reference sequence). J gave up 7 bases and V 1 base, and 11 bases lay outside the gene matches. The CDR3 is 16 residues long. The CDR3 sequence: CSARVFGQGPRNEQFF. The DNA for the CDR3 is TGCAGTGCTAGAGTTTTTGGACAGGGGCCCCGGAATGAGCAGTTCTTC.

J is TRBJ1-1 and V is TRBV4-1; D call uncertain. Germline loops: CDR1 MGHRA, CDR2 YSYEKL. This CDR3 has 13 amino acids. The germline V and J ends were trimmed by 6 bases and 10 bases, with 18 bases remaining between them. The CDR3 DNA reads TGCGCCAGCAGTCCCTCATTAGACATTAGAGCTTTCTTT. Residues: CASSPSLDIRAFF.

As concerns this clonotype: This may be a read error: a much more frequent sequence differs by one nucleotide. V is TRBV7-9 and J is TRBJ1-2; D gene uncertain. The germline CDR1 and CDR2 sequences are SEHNR and FQNEAQ (reference sequence). The CDR3 consists of 15 residues. This CDR3 reads CGSSRGSIQNYGYTF. CDR3 sequence (DNA): TGTGGCAGCAGCCGAGGGTCTATACAAAACTATGGCTACACCTTC.

Regarding this clonotype: The junction shows a germline mismatch at one end, possibly a read error. This chain links TRBV4-2 with TRBJ2-5; D unclear. This CDR3 has 14 residues. The germline gives CDR1 LGHNA, CDR2 YNFKEQ. The CDR3 bases are TGTGCCAGCAACCAAGACTCTCGCGGCGAGACCCAGTACTTC. Its translation is CASNQDSRGETQYF.

The rearrangement joins TRBV11-1 to TRBJ2-3; unclear D gene. V was trimmed by 5 bases and J by 7 bases, leaving 10 bases between them. Germline V gives CDR1 SGHAT, CDR2 FQDESV (reference sequence). The CDR3 has 12 residues. The CDR3 region has the DNA TGTGCCAGCAGCCCCTCATCAAATACGCAGTATTTT. This encodes CASSPSSNTQYF.

With regard to this clonotype: This could be a read error, since a much larger clone is one nucleotide away. The chain combines TRBV20-1 with TRBJ2-1; D gene uncertain. In germline, CDR1 is DFQATT, CDR2 SNEGSKA (reference sequence). The CDR3 is 11 amino acids. In DNA form, the CDR3 reads TGCAGTGCTGTAAGATGGGATGATCAGTTCTTC. Translating it yields CSAVRWDDQFF.

As to this clonotype: An end of the junction does not agree with germline; a read error may underlie this. The J gene is TRBJ2-7, the V gene TRBV6-2 or TRBV6-3; 7 bases fit TRBD2. CDR3 length equals 14 residues. CDR1 and CDR2 (germline): MNHEY, SVGEGT. The CDR3 DNA reads TGTGCCAGCACCAGGGACGCGGGAGCCTACGAGCAATGCTTC. Translated, it gives CASTRDAGAYEQCF.

On this clonotype itself: A much larger clone differs by one base, so this may be a read error. The V and J genes are TRBV5-1 and TRBJ1-2; D not resolved. Germline V gene sequence: CDR1 SGHRS, CDR2 YFSETQ. CDR3 size: 15 residues. V dropped 4 bases and J dropped 4 bases, with 17 bases sitting between them. CDR3 in amino acids: CASSLESGSPYGYTF. The CDR3 DNA sequence: TGCGCCAGCAGCCTGGAAAGTGGTTCCCCCTATGGCTACACCTTC.

With respect to this clonotype: Its ends do not fully match the called genes, so a read error is possible. The J gene is TRBJ1-1, the V gene TRBV12-5, with 8 bases aligning to TRBD1. The CDR3 extends over 14 amino acids. Germline values: CDR1 LGHNT, CDR2 FRNRAP. DNA for the CDR3: TGTACTAGTGGCTTGGTACAGGGGGGGACTGAAGATTTCTTT. It translates to CTSGLVQGGTEDFF.

Of note for this clonotype: One end of the junction is discordant with germline, which a read error may explain. V is TRBV20-1 and J is TRBJ1-1; unclear D gene. The CDR3 covers 13 residues. CDR1 is DFQATT and CDR2 is SNEGSKA in the germline V gene (reference sequence). CDR3 DNA sequence: TGCAGTGCTATTCCGAGGTTGAAAACTGAAGCTTTCTTT. It yields the protein CSAIPRLKTEAFF.

The chain employs TRBV20-1 and TRBJ2-1; 8 positions agree with TRBD2. The germline gives CDR1 DFQATT, CDR2 SNEGSKA (reference sequence). The CDR3 spans 13 residues. The junction had 9 bases not matched to a gene; V was cut back by 6 bases and J by 8 bases. CDR3 amino acids: CSAKVLAEDEQFF. CDR3 in DNA: TGCAGTGCGAAGGTACTAGCGGAGGATGAGCAGTTCTTC.

As concerns this clonotype: A much larger clone differs by one base, so this may be a read error. The rearrangement links TRBV20-1 to TRBJ2-7, with 7 bases fitting TRBD1. Germline values: CDR1 DFQATT, CDR2 SNEGSKA (reference sequence). The CDR3 is made up of 12 amino acids. The DNA of the CDR3 is TGCAGTACTGCGAGACAGGGTTTCGAGGAGTACTTC. Translating it yields CSTARQGFEEYF.